The 14 T cell receptor beta chains below come from one sample, sequenced in a study of patients and donors after allogeneic stem cell transplantation. Each CDR3 protein gets one entry after TCRdb re-called the RT-PCR reads with MiXCR. The table lists 200,000 to 250,000 distinct CDR3 sequences, around two fifths of them singletons. Sequencing was carried out using blood, either unsorted or a sorted T cell fraction (not recorded which). The receptor set was obtained from a human donor who was either an allogeneic HSCT recipient or a stem cell or donor lymphocyte infusion donor (not recorded which). It is not recorded whose cells these are; they may come from a transplant donor.

This clonotype was seen a handful of times. The rearrangement links TRBV15 to TRBJ2-7, with D possibly TRBD1 on 5 matching bases. The germline V gene encodes CDR1 LNHNV and CDR2 YYDKDF (reference sequence). The CDR3 sequence is 15 residues long. V dropped 0 bases and J dropped 2 bases, with 11 bases sitting between them. The DNA for the CDR3 is TGTGCCACCAGCAGAGATCGAACAGGACCCTACGAGCAGTACTTC. Residues: CATSRDRTGPYEQYF.

The genes are TRBV12-3 or TRBV12-4 and TRBJ1-5, with TRBD1 matching over 7 bases. There are 15 residues in the CDR3. J was trimmed by 1 base and V by 6 bases; bases with no gene match: 6. The chain's CDR3 is CASRPTGFSNQPQHF. Here the CDR3 DNA reads TGTGCCAGCAGACCGACAGGGTTCAGCAATCAGCCCCAGCATTTT.

This chain uses TRBV7-9 with TRBJ1-1, with a possible D match to TRBD1 (6 bases). This CDR3 is built from 15 residues. Germline loops: CDR1 SEHNR, CDR2 FQNEAQ (reference sequence). V was shortened by 3 bases and J by 8 bases, with 19 bases between the two germline ends. This CDR3 is CASSLVGGPLTEAFF. The CDR3 region has the DNA TGTGCCAGCAGCTTGGTGGGGGGCCCTCTGACCGAAGCTTTCTTT.

This chain connects TRBV4-1 to TRBJ1-3; D ambiguous. Trimming took off 1 base at V and 0 bases at J, with 10 bases between the two ends. CDR3 length equals 16 residues. The germline V gene has CDR1 MGHRA and CDR2 YSYEKL. This CDR3 reads CASSQVPRSSGNTIYF. DNA for the CDR3: TGCGCCAGCAGCCAAGTTCCCAGGAGCTCTGGAAACACCATATATTTT.

This clonotype has a handful of counts. The chain recombines TRBV7-2 with TRBJ1-4; 9 bases line up with TRBD1. The germline gives CDR1 SGHTA, CDR2 FQGNSA. Unmatched junction bases numbered 2, after V lost 4 bases and J lost 5 bases. The CDR3 is made up of 14 amino acids. The CDR3 DNA sequence: TGTGCCAGCAGCTGGGGGACAGGGAATGAAAAACTGTTTTTT. It encodes CASSWGTGNEKLFF.

V and J are TRBV3-1 and TRBJ2-1; 8 bases line up with TRBD2. This CDR3 spans 16 amino acids. Germline-derived CDR1 and CDR2 are LGHDT and YNNKEL (reference sequence). The junction had 12 bases not matched to a gene; V was cut back by 3 bases and J by 8 bases. CDR3 DNA: TGTGCCAGCAGCCACGCGCCCGGGGGGGCTTTTGATGAGCAGTTCTTC. As protein: CASSHAPGGAFDEQFF.

This chain joins TRBV20-1 and TRBJ2-7; TRBD1 might be the D (6 bases). The CDR3 sequence is 15 residues long. Germline V gene lookup returns CDR1 DFQATT and CDR2 SNEGSKA (reference sequence). V lost 3 bases and J lost 2, with 17 bases in between. The CDR3 DNA follows: TGCAGTGCTAGCCTCAGGGGATTATCCACCTACGAGCAGTACTTC. Its translation is CSASLRGLSTYEQYF.

The CDR3 DNA reads TGCAGCGTCGCCAGCGGGTTACGCACTGAAGCTTTCTTT. Amino acid sequence: CSVASGLRTEAFF. The rearrangement uses TRBV29-1 and TRBJ1-1, with D unresolved. Germline loops: CDR1 SQVTM, CDR2 ANQGSEA. Trimming shortened V by 6 bases and J by 4 bases, and 15 bases separated the two germline ends. The CDR3 is 13 amino acids.

This clonotype was found a few times. This sequence joins TRBV20-1 and TRBJ1-2, with TRBD1 matching 8 bases. The CDR3 is 16 amino acids. Trimming cost V 4 bases and J 4 bases; bases outside gene matches: 14. Germline CDR1 DFQATT, CDR2 SNEGSKA (reference sequence). CDR3 loop: CSATLPTGASSYGYTF. The DNA for the CDR3 is TGCAGTGCTACCCTCCCGACAGGGGCATCATCCTATGGCTACACCTTC.

The V gene is TRBV10-3, the J gene TRBJ2-1; 10 nucleotides line up with TRBD2. The CDR3 has 15 amino acids. Per germline, CDR1 ENHRY and CDR2 SYGVKD. With 5 bases clipped from V and 4 bases from J, the junction kept 5 bases outside the gene matches. The CDR3 DNA is TGTGCCATCAGTTTTAGCGGGGGGTCATACAATGAGCAGTTCTTC. Encoded protein: CAISFSGGSYNEQFF.

In its sample, this clonotype was seen a few times. This chain connects TRBV29-1 to TRBJ1-5; no reliable D call. The V end lost 3 bases, the J end lost 2 bases, and 14 bases lay between the germline ends. The CDR3 runs to 15 residues. Germline V gene data show CDR1 as SQVTM and CDR2 as ANQGSEA. The CDR3 coding sequence is TGCAGCGTTGATTGCGCAGTACTTGGCAATCAGCCCCAGCATTTT. Protein sequence: CSVDCAVLGNQPQHF. Filled out from reference TRBV29-1 and TRBJ1-5, the complete variable domain reads SAVISQKPSRDICQRGTSLTIQCQVDSQVTMMFWYRQQPGQSLTLIATANQGSEATYESGFVIDKFPISRPNLTFSTLTVSNMSPEDSSIYLCSVDCAVLGNQPQHFGDGTRLSIL.

This clonotype has only a few counts. This CDR3 is CASSGRFATGELFF. In DNA, the CDR3 is TGTGCCAGCAGCGGAAGGTTCGCCACCGGGGAGCTGTTTTTT. J is TRBJ2-2 and V is TRBV9; no clear D. Germline CDR1 and CDR2: SGDLS and YYNGEE. Deletions cut 3 bases from V and 4 bases from J, with 10 bases between. The CDR3 runs to 14 residues.

This clonotype was found a few times. The chain recombines TRBV9 with TRBJ2-3; no reliable D call. Trimming took 0 bases from V and 3 from J, leaving 5 bases between them. The CDR3 has 13 amino acids. Germline CDR1 SGDLS, CDR2 YYNGEE. CDR3 bases: TGTGCCAGCAGCGTAGTTGGGACAGATACGCAGTATTTT. Residues: CASSVVGTDTQYF.

This clonotype showed up just a few times. J is TRBJ1-5 and V is TRBV7-8; 7 nucleotides match TRBD1. V dropped 5 bases and J dropped 4; count of bases not matched to a gene: 5. The germline gives CDR1 SGHVS, CDR2 FQNEAQ. This CDR3 is built from 14 residues. Written as DNA, the CDR3 is TGTGCCAGCAGCGGCATGACAGGGAATCAGCCCCAGCATTTT. It yields the protein CASSGMTGNQPQHF. Filled out from reference TRBV7-8 and TRBJ1-5, the complete variable domain reads GAGVSQSPRYKVAKRGQDVALRCDPISGHVSLFWYQQALGQGPEFLTYFQNEAQLDKSGLPSDRFFAERPEGSVSTLKIQRTQQEDSAVYLCASSGMTGNQPQHFGDGTRLSIL.